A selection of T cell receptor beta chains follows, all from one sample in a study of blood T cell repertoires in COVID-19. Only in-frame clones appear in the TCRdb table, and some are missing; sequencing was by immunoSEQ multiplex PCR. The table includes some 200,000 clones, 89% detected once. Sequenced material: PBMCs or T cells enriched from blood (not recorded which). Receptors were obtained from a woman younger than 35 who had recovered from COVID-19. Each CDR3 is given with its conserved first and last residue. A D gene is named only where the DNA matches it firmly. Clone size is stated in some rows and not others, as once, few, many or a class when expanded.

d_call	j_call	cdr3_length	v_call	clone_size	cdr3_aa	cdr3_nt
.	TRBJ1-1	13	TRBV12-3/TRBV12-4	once	CASSLTGNTEAFF	TGTGCCAGCAGTTTGACAGGCAACACTGAAGCTTTCTTT
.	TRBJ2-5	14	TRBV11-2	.	CASSLVSYQETQYF	TGTGCCAGCAGCTTAGTGAGCTACCAAGAGACCCAGTACTTC
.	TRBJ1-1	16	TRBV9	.	CASSVDPQGGGSVAFF	TGTGCCAGCAGCGTAGACCCACAGGGTGGAGGCAGTGTAGCTTTCTTT
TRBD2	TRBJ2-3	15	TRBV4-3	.	CASSRGLAQADTQYF	TGCGCCAGCAGCCGGGGACTAGCCCAGGCGGATACGCAGTATTTT
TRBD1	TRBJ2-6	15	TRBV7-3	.	CASSSGGHGANVLTF	TGTGCCAGCAGCTCAGGGGGACATGGGGCCAACGTCCTGACTTTC
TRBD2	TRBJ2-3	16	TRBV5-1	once	CASSLEGTSGTDTQYF	TGCGCCAGCAGCTTGGAGGGGACTAGCGGCACAGATACGCAGTATTTT
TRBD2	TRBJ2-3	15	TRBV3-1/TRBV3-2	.	CASSQGLAGMDTQYF	TGTGCCAGCAGCCAAGGGCTAGCGGGAATGGATACGCAGTATTTT
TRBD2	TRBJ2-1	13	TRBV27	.	CASSRGGYNEQFF	TGTGCCAGCAGTCGGGGGGGATACAATGAGCAGTTCTTC
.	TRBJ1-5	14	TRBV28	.	CASRSPGRDPPQHF	TGTGCCAGCAGATCCCCGGGGAGGGATCCGCCCCAGCATTTT
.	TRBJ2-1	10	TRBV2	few	CASSDLRQFF	TGTGCCAGCAGTGACCTAAGACAGTTCTTC
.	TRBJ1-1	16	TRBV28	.	CASNSDRRGFRGEAFF	TGTGCCAGCAATTCCGACAGGAGAGGGTTTAGAGGTGAAGCTTTCTTT
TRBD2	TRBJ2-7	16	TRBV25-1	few	CASSESLAGFPYEQYF	TGTGCCAGCAGTGAATCCCTAGCGGGATTCCCCTACGAGCAGTACTTC
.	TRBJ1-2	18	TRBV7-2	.	CASSFWTDPGRSGDGYTF	TGTGCCAGCAGCTTCTGGACAGACCCCGGAAGATCGGGCGACGGCTACACCTTC
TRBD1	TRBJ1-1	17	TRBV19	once	CASSIGTGWLGNTEAFF	TGTGCCAGTAGTATCGGGACAGGGTGGTTGGGGAACACTGAAGCTTTCTTT